A selection of T cell receptor beta chains follows, all from one sample in a study of Ad26.COV2.S vaccination and SARS-CoV-2 variants. Using immunoSEQ multiplex PCR, the repertoire was profiled, and TCRdb retains in-frame clones only, with some absent. The table includes around 380,000 clones, approximately 91% detected once. The starting material was peripheral blood, obtained in a trial of Ad26.COV2.S vaccine versus placebo. The receptor set was obtained from a person between 18 and 60 years old who received the Ad26.COV2.S COVID-19 vaccine or a placebo. CDR3s include the opening cysteine and the closing phenylalanine or tryptophan. A D gene is named only where the DNA matches it firmly.

>TRBV5-5|NA|TRBJ1-1
TGTGCCAGCAGCTTCGGTAGTCGGGGGCAGGCTTTCTTT
CASSFGSRGQAFF
>TRBV7-8|NA|TRBJ1-1
TGTGCCAGCAGCTCCCTTGGACTCAACACTGAAGCTTTCTTT
CASSSLGLNTEAFF
>TRBV7-6|TRBD1|TRBJ2-2
TGTGCCAGCAGCTTAAGTGGTCCGGACAGGGGGCCCACCGGGGAGCTGTTTTTT
CASSLSGPDRGPTGELFF
>TRBV24-1|TRBD2|TRBJ2-3
TGTGCCACCCGGTCGGGGGGGGCGGGAGATACGCAGTATTTT
CATRSGGAGDTQYF
>TRBV3-1/TRBV3-2|NA|TRBJ2-7
TGTGCCAGCAGCCAAACAGGGCGGTACGAGCAGTACTTC
CASSQTGRYEQYF
>TRBV7-2|NA|TRBJ1-1
TGTGCCAGCCGGGGGGGGCCTATGAACACTGAAGCTTTCTTT
CASRGGPMNTEAFF
>TRBV7-9|NA|TRBJ1-1
TGTGCCAGCACGAGGGGGGAATTGAACACTGAAGCTTTCTTT
CASTRGELNTEAFF
>TRBV6-5|TRBD1|TRBJ1-2
TGTGCCAGCAGTTATGCAGGGGGGAAGGATGGCTACACCTTC
CASSYAGGKDGYTF
>TRBV10-3|NA|TRBJ2-5
TGTGCCATCAGTGAGTCTGGGACGATCCAAGAGACCCAGTACTTC
CAISESGTIQETQYF
>TRBV4-1|NA|TRBJ1-5
TGCGCCAGCAGCCAAACGCCGGGGGTAGGATACGCCAATCAGCCCCAGCATTTT
CASSQTPGVGYANQPQHF
>TRBV2|NA|TRBJ2-7
TGTGCCAGCAAGATGGAGCGGGCCTACGAGCAGTACTTC
CASKMERAYEQYF
>TRBV4-3|NA|TRBJ2-6
TGCGCCAGCAGCCACCGCTCTGGGGCCAACGTCCTGACTTTC
CASSHRSGANVLTF
>TRBV4-1|TRBD1|TRBJ2-5
TGCGCCAGCAGAGAGACAGGGGAAGAGACCCAGTACTTC
CASRETGEETQYF
>TRBV5-4|TRBD1|TRBJ1-4
TGTGCCAGCAGCACCAACAGGGGAACTAATGAAAAACTGTTTTTT
CASSTNRGTNEKLFF
>TRBV27|NA|TRBJ2-1
TGTGCCAGCAGTTTCAGTGGTGAGCAGTTCTTC
CASSFSGEQFF
>TRBV2|NA|TRBJ2-5
TGTGCCAGCAGTGAAGAAGGAGGGCGGGGAGAGACCCAGTACTTC
CASSEEGGRGETQYF
>TRBV10-3|NA|TRBJ1-1
TGTGCCATCAGTGGGAGGGGGGACACTGAAGCTTTCTTT
CAISGRGDTEAFF
>TRBV6-5|NA|TRBJ1-2
TGTGCCAGCAGCCCCTATGGGGGCTTTTATGGCTACACCTTC
CASSPYGGFYGYTF
>TRBV15|NA|TRBJ1-5
TGTGCCACCAGCAGACCTCCAGGGCCCCAGCATTTT
CATSRPPGPQHF
>TRBV7-2|NA|TRBJ1-2
TGTGCCAGCAGCTTAGGGGGGAACTATGGCTACACCTTC
CASSLGGNYGYTF
>TRBV23-1|NA|TRBJ2-5
TGCGCCAGCAGCCTCACCGAGACCCAGTACTTC
CASSLTETQYF
>TRBV6-1|TRBD2|TRBJ2-2
TGTGCCAGCAGTTCCTCGGGGGGCACCGGGGAGCTGTTTTTT
CASSSSGGTGELFF
>TRBV20-1|NA|TRBJ1-1
TGCAGTGCTAGAGAAGGTAGGGTAGCTTTCTTT
CSAREGRVAFF
>TRBV19|TRBD1|TRBJ2-7
TGTGCCAGTAGCATCAAGGGGACAGGGGCCTACGAGCAGTACTTC
CASSIKGTGAYEQYF